One T cell receptor (beta chain) is described in this entry. This clone's antigen is unknown. Base qualities are missing; no much larger clone stands one base away. This entry is derived from a study of cytomegalovirus exposure and HLA in healthy donors (dated by TCRdb to 2016 to 2017). For the wider study: In an earlier analysis of roughly 590 of the donors, 276 Gb of sequence data and approximately 100 million unique TCR beta sequences from 150 million to 200 million T cells were reported. Roughly 300 gigabases of sequencing data and 70 million to 100 million unique TCR sequences were included in an early release covering 550 to 800 HLA-typed donors. Of the approximately 400 genotyped donors, about 80% fell in the genetic ancestry cluster associated with self-reported Caucasian donors. The study aimed to test whether signatures of past pathogen exposure could be identified by cataloging public T cell receptors. Using immunosequencing, the study profiled T cell repertoires from some 670 subjects and related those repertoires to cytomegalovirus serostatus. Along with the roughly 700-subject first cohort, a separate validation cohort of around 120 different subjects was used. To predict cytomegalovirus infection status, the study combined high-throughput TCR immunosequencing, statistical association of individual TCRs with disease status, and machine learning. To study patterns of TCR occurrence, a later analysis re-analyzed previously published TCR beta repertoires from 700 or so donors and added high-resolution HLA genotyping. Rather than drawing on any new phenotypic data, the later analysis identified candidate immune exposures from TCR beta sequences and the way those sequences occurred across donors. An earlier analysis of several hundred of the donors used high-throughput TCR beta sequencing to judge whether each TCR beta V gene segment behaved as functional or pseudogenic. Donor age, sex, ethnicity and CMV serostatus were compiled together with the repertoire data. A later genetic analysis used genome-wide SNP genotypes for 398 of the 666 donors, treating that subset as a discovery cohort. All discovery cohort repertoires had been generated using a single sequencing platform. Class I and class II HLA loci were covered by the typing at four-digit resolution. Typing coverage differed by locus: A, B, C, DRB1 and DQB1 were typed in about 620-640 donors, DQA1 in 522, DPA1 in 600 to 610, and DPB1 in 472. Roughly 5 DR-DQ haplotypes were handled as single units for association and clustering because linkage in the cohort was strong. On average, roughly 200,000 unique TCR beta nucleotide sequences were sequenced per donor among 398 genotyped donors of the cohort, with about 19% of those sequences being non-productive. Study-level results and caveats: Immune exposure information for the cohort was limited to CMV serostatus. This cohort had only TCR beta chains sequenced, and the lack of alpha or paired-chain data limited which features could be detected. Most CMV-associated TCR beta chains appeared to be HLA-restricted in a later analysis, and the HLA associations seemed to be driven largely by CMV exposure. In an earlier analysis of about 540 of the donors, most TCR beta V segments were observed in productive rearrangements about 87% or about 30% of the time, broadly matching IMGT annotations. Correlated functional status among segregating V segments might be attributable to linkage disequilibrium, but an unknown experimental factor could not be ruled out. A few of the identified cytomegalovirus-associated TCR beta chains were confirmed in vitro to be specific for cytomegalovirus antigens. Sequencing depth was assumed to be roughly uniform across donors in the presence/absence analyses, though that assumption may not hold. In both the original and validation cohorts, the classifier was reported to diagnose cytomegalovirus status with high specificity and sensitivity. A further reported finding was that TCR beta sequences accurately predicted the HLA-A and HLA-B alleles for most subjects in the first cohort. Compared with equally common non-associated chains, HLA-associated TCR beta chains in a later analysis were more clonally expanded and had lower generation probabilities. According to the authors, the approach could potentially be generalized to other disease states and immunological phenotypes. In a later analysis, around 17,000 TCR beta sequences were associated with specific HLA alleles at a false discovery rate of 0.05. In a later genetic analysis, fewer N-insertions in productive TCRs were reported among donors in an Asian-associated ancestry cluster than the roughly 700-donor mean. About 17 rarely observed V segments, including chromosome 9 orphons, were excluded from the earlier analysis of a few hundred of the donors because counts were too low. A later genetic analysis associated a missense DCLRE1C variant with V-gene and J-gene trimming of TCR beta chains, and an independent cohort replicated the association. A later analysis found that TCR association rates varied across HLA loci, with DRB1 alleles showing the most associated TCRs and HLA-C alleles the fewest. Because HLA typing was missing for some donors at each locus, association tests included only the typed subset. The study listed approximately 160 TCR beta chains as associated with cytomegalovirus. A later analysis reported that several top co-occurrence clusters appeared linked to parvovirus B19, influenza, CMV and Epstein-Barr virus. When HLA alleles, especially DR and DQ, strongly co-occurred, attributing TCR associations to individual alleles was difficult. Because the 87-base-pair reads could not distinguish some IMGT-functional V segments, including TRBV6-2 and TRBV6-3, those segments were excluded. A cluster of highly shared sequence variants was judged likely to represent a technical artifact of the sequencing pipeline. Across donors, most TCR sequences were observed very rarely, whereas some public TCRs were present in many individuals.

Looking up the germline V gene (reference sequence) yields CDR1 SGHNT and CDR2 YYREEE. V is pruned by 0 bases and J by 7 bases, leaving 5 bases of the junction without a gene match. The CDR3, cysteine through phenylalanine, is 17 amino acids long. Only CDR3 DNA remains: 51 bases, in frame from the first base. Libraries were made using the immunoSEQ multiplex PCR assay. For the multiplex PCR, a mixture combining 60 forward primers for TCR Vbeta segments and 13 reverse primers for TCR Jbeta segments was used. Amplification of the CDR3 region of rearranged TCR beta genes was performed with a multiplex PCR assay on genomic DNA. The amplified TCR beta libraries were sequenced on the Illumina HiSeq System as 87-base-pair reads. Turning to the authors' computational methods: A later analysis tallied 75 million to 95 million unique TCR beta chains across the 666 repertoires, and approximately 9.9 million of those chains were shared by two or more donors. A nearest-neighbor algorithm error-corrected the raw reads and collapsed the reads into unique sequences, merging closely related sequences to remove PCR and sequencing errors. To assign V, D and J gene segments, CDR3 sequences were aligned to IMGT reference sequences. For a sequence to be retained, at least a six-nucleotide match to both a V gene segment and a J gene segment was required. Rearrangements were called productive when the CDR3 lacked stop codons and stayed in frame with V and J; all others were non-productive. CDR3 was defined according to IMGT convention as the region running from the second conserved V-encoded cysteine to the conserved J-encoded phenylalanine. Sequences without an unambiguous match to a single V gene segment were excluded from the earlier analysis of approximately 600 of the donors. In an earlier analysis of approximately 550 of the donors, V segments were called functional above 56.7% productive rearrangements and were called segregating when the between-donor standard deviation exceeded 5%. To diagnose cytomegalovirus status from the catalog of TCR beta chain sequences, a statistical classification framework was built. In a later analysis, TCR nucleotide sequences were compared against IMGT/GENE-DB human TR gene sequences so that V and J genes could be assigned. A later analysis assigned CDR3 sequences and most-parsimonious VDJ recombination scenarios with the TCRdist pipeline. In a later analysis, each TCR beta chain was defined by its CDR3 amino acid sequence together with its V-gene family, and reads without a unique V-gene family were excluded. In a later analysis, several hundred highly shared, low-generation-probability nucleotide sequences were removed to address suspected cross-contamination and a sequencing artifact. For each public chain, a later analysis derived a clonal expansion index from normalized ranks of inferred template counts within each repertoire. Generation probabilities in a later analysis came from a VDJ recombination model fitted to out-of-frame rearrangements, and those results were checked against IGoR. Hypergeometric tests were used in a later analysis to score TCR-TCR, TCR-HLA and TCR-CMV co-occurrence, with a repertoire-size bias correction applied to the TCR pairs. A later analysis estimated false discovery rates by permuting HLA or CMV assignments 20 times. In a later analysis, co-occurring TCRs were grouped with DBSCAN, and TCRdist sequence similarity was added when clustering was performed within HLA-allele-positive subsets. Co-occurrence clustering excluded repertoires with fewer than 30,000 or more than 120,000 public chains, plus five with anomalous nucleotide sharing. Entries here come from immuneACCESS through TCRdb and include only in-frame sequences with V and J called. Some clones fail to appear in such tables; in the studies checked, an unresolved V gene covers under half of the shortfall, and the cause of the remainder is unknown. The DNA gave D and trimming, while V, J and clone size come from that table. Present in this sample are around 140,000 clones, roughly three fifths of which were seen just once. The biggest ten clones account for around 1.9% of the sample.

The cohort consisted of 600 or so healthy bone marrow donors. At the time of sampling, every cohort member was nominally healthy, though immune exposures that went unrecorded were likely present. The donor was CMV seronegative and was included in the group of approximately 350 seronegative cohort members. Each donor provided a peripheral blood sample, and peripheral blood mononuclear cells were used for TCR beta sequencing. The Qiagen DNeasy Blood Extraction Kit was used to extract genomic DNA from the blood cell samples. The sample consisted of PBMCs. The V gene is TRBV5-4 and the J gene is TRBJ2-1; TRBD2 fits 15 bases in the junction. The sequence derives from a male donor in good health and CMV-seronegative. The nucleotide sequence is given as TGTGCCAGCAGCTTGGACGGACTAGCGGGGGGGCTGAATGAGCAGTTCTTC. This translates into CASSLDGLAGGLNEQFF.